The clone carrying this T cell receptor beta chain was observed many times. Its specificity is not known. The data are from a study of T cell repertoires in cytomegalovirus infection. As for the study in general: CMV infection together with matching HLA type was indicated by public TCR beta signatures. Study-level results: HLA-C-restricted CMV-specific TCR beta clonotypes were dominant in the ex vivo response.

The CDR3 is 13 amino acids. Germline CDR1 and CDR2: SGHVS and FNYEAQ. Trimming took off 5 bases at V and 5 bases at J, with 12 bases between the two ends. TCRdb ran MiXCR on the reads and lists one entry per CDR3 protein. The table has 560,000 or so distinct CDR3 sequences, approximately 15% seen once. The sequencing sample was made of CD8+ T cells from PBMCs. V is TRBV7-6 and J is TRBJ1-1; D perhaps matches TRBD1 (5 bases). This clonotype originated in a human donor in good health (CMV status not recorded). Some clones in this sample may be carry-over from other donors' samples. The CDR3 DNA is TGTGCCAGCAGCCCACCCAGGGTTACTGAAGCTTTCTTT. It is translated as CASSPPRVTEAFF.